Listed below are T cell receptor beta chains from one sample, sequenced in a study of T cell responses to AZD1222 COVID-19 vaccine. Produced via immunoSEQ multiplex PCR; TCRdb's table is partial and in-frame only. Of about 120,000 clones listed, around nine tenths are singletons. Sequences were derived from peripheral blood, sampled on day 0 of AZD1222 vaccination. Receptor source: an adult in good health. CDR3s include the opening cysteine and the closing phenylalanine or tryptophan.

TRBV3-1/TRBV3-2	CASNQGPGNTIYF
TRBV6-5	CASFLGQGVNEQYF
TRBV12-3/TRBV12-4	CASRGRQVLDTF
TRBV28	CASSLAGVEGYTF
TRBV18	CASSPPVGGEAYEQYF
TRBV28	CASRRQGDQPQHF
TRBV5-1	CASSRTGLAGGQETQYF
TRBV2	CASSEAGISPLHF
TRBV7-9	CASSPLDAGAYEQYF
TRBV9	CASSVREGYNSPLHF
TRBV5-8	CASSQRTGSMNTEAFF
TRBV4-3	CASSQDLENTEAFF
TRBV5-1	CASSRGTGGSTDTQYF
TRBV7-2	CASSRLDPETQYF
TRBV13	CASSPNPRNEGQYF
TRBV5-4	CASNRGPGAYEQYF
TRBV28	CASSPRGGENTEAFF
TRBV18	CASSPRQIDNEQFF
TRBV9	CASSVGSEAYEQYF
TRBV28	CASSPGTFLHF
TRBV4-1	CASSRDAGGYTF
TRBV6-5	CASKLWRINEKLFF
TRBV7-2	CASSSLAGGPNEQFF
TRBV5-8	CASSLRGAGSSYNSPLHF
TRBV6-5	CASRTGPSGSLHF
TRBV24-1	CATSDRTAPGTQYF
TRBV5-8	CASSRRERQPQHF
TRBV27	CASRGAGRGYTF
TRBV18	CASSKNPGGISGNQPQHF